These 10 T cell receptor beta chains came from one sample sequenced in a study of CD8+ T cells in alopecia areata. Extraction of RNA preceded its reverse transcription into cDNA, which served as the sequencing template. Profiling relied on immunoSEQ multiplex PCR, and the TCRdb table lists in-frame clones only, not all of them. Of fewer than 90,000 clones in the sample, roughly half were seen once. The sequenced sample was NKG2D-high CD8+ T cells sorted from blood. The receptor source for this set is a human donor with alopecia areata.

This chain uses TRBV27 with TRBJ1-1; the D is unclear. CDR1 MNHEY and CDR2 SMNVEV come from the germline V gene (reference sequence). There are 13 residues in the CDR3. V was shortened by 6 bases and J by 8 bases, with 16 bases between the two germline ends. CDR3 amino acids: CASRGSEAGEAFF. The CDR3 DNA reads TGTGCCAGCAGAGGTTCGGAGGCTGGCGAAGCTTTCTTT.

The chain joins TRBV6-5 to TRBJ2-3, with unresolved D. Germline V gene data show CDR1 as MNHEY and CDR2 as SVGAGI. The length of the CDR3 is 13 residues. Trimming took off 6 bases at V and 2 bases at J, with 9 bases between the two ends. CDR3 sequence (DNA): TGTGCCAGCAGCTCCCTGCTCACAGATACGCAGTATTTT. Its protein product is CASSSLLTDTQYF.

The V and J genes are TRBV6-6 and TRBJ1-6; no clear D gene. CDR3 size: 10 residues. The V gene lost 2 bases and the J gene lost 16 bases, with 6 bases spanning the gap. The V gene's germline CDR1 is MNHNY and CDR2 SVGAGI (reference sequence). As DNA, the CDR3 is TGTGCCAGCAGTTACGGGCAACTCCACTTT. This gives the protein CASSYGQLHF.

The V and J genes are TRBV30 and TRBJ1-1, with TRBD1 identical over 8 bases. Germline CDR1 and CDR2: GTSNPN and SVGIG (reference sequence). The CDR3 has 12 residues. J was trimmed by 5 bases and V by 3 bases; bases with no gene match: 2. The DNA of the CDR3 is TGTGCCTGGAGCACAGGGGGAACTGAAGCTTTCTTT. Protein product: CAWSTGGTEAFF. Complete variable domain (other parts from reference TRBV30 and TRBJ1-1): SQTIHQWPATLVQPVGSPLSLECTVEGTSNPNLYWYRQAAGRGLQLLFYSVGIGQISSEVPQNLSASRPQDRQFILSSKKLLLSDSGFYLCAWSTGGTEAFFGQGTRLTVV.

The V gene is TRBV9, the J gene TRBJ2-6, with D possibly being TRBD1 (5 bases). V was trimmed by 0 bases and J by 2 bases, leaving 6 bases between them. The CDR3 length is 15 residues. CDR1 SGDLS and CDR2 YYNGEE come from the germline V gene. The CDR3 sequence is CASSVVRAGANVLTF. CDR3 nucleotides: TGTGCCAGCAGCGTAGTCAGGGCTGGGGCCAACGTCCTGACTTTC.

This chain joins TRBV4-2 and TRBJ2-7; D possibly uses TRBD1 or TRBD2 (6 bases each). Between the trimmed V and J ends, which lost 6 bases and 2 bases, there was a span of 8 bases. The CDR3 has 12 residues. Germline values: CDR1 LGHNA, CDR2 YNFKEQ. CDR3 sequence: CASRGGAYEQYF. The CDR3 region has the DNA TGTGCCAGCAGGGGGGGCGCCTACGAGCAGTACTTC.

The chain is built from TRBV28 and TRBJ2-5; D tentatively fits TRBD1 or TRBD2 (6 bases each). The CDR3 is 14 amino acids. V gave up 5 bases and J gave up 5 bases, with 15 bases separating them. Germline CDR1 and CDR2: MDHEN and SYDVKM. CDR3 nucleotides: TGTGCCAGCAGTATCGGGGGCTCCGGGGAGACCCAGTACTTC. Translating gives CASSIGGSGETQYF. The whole variable domain, remainder taken from reference TRBV28 and TRBJ2-5, is DVKVTQSSRYLVKRTGEKVFLECVQDMDHENMFWYRQDPGLGLRLIYFSYDVKMKEKGDIPEGYSVSREKKERFSLILESASTNQTSMYLCASSIGGSGETQYFGPGTRLLVL.

The J gene is TRBJ2-1, the V gene TRBV7-3, with a tentative D call TRBD1 (5 bases). CDR3 length equals 11 residues. Deletions cut 5 bases from V and 10 bases from J, with 9 bases between. CDR1 is SGHTA and CDR2 is FQGTGA in the germline V gene. CDR3 residues: CASSTGHEQFF. The CDR3 nucleotides are TGTGCCAGCAGCACAGGACACGAGCAGTTCTTC.

The genes are TRBV11-2 and TRBJ2-5; D remains unclear. The germline CDR1 and CDR2 sequences are SGHAT and FQNNGV. This CDR3 contains 15 residues. Trimming cost V 2 bases and J 3 bases, with 13 bases left between them. CDR3 nucleotides: TGTGCCAGCAGCTTATTACCCTCGGCTAAAGAGACCCAGTACTTC. This translates into CASSLLPSAKETQYF.

The chain employs TRBV28 and TRBJ1-2; TRBD1 matches at 9 bases. The germline gives CDR1 MDHEN, CDR2 SYDVKM. Trimming removed 4 bases from V and 5 bases from J; junction bases left unmatched: 8. The CDR3 totals 15 residues. DNA of the CDR3: TGTGCCAGCAGTTCCCCGGACAGGGGATTGTATGGCTACACCTTC. It translates to CASSSPDRGLYGYTF.